This T cell receptor (beta chain) was found in a study of T cell repertoires in ileal Crohn's disease. About the research overall: MI samples are biopsies from the surgical specimen's proximal margin.

CDR1 is SGHRS and CDR2 is YFSETQ in the germline V gene. V lost 8 bases and J lost 8, with 16 bases in between. The CDR3 length is 13 residues. As for time point: proximal margin of the surgical specimen (macroscopically non-inflamed). This clone is medium-sized within its sample. Assay: immunoSEQ multiplex PCR; the TCRdb copy retains only in-frame clones and omits some. There are thousands of clones in the sample; around 72% occur only once, and more than 40% lies in the top ten. The specimen was ileal tissue. The V gene is TRBV5-1, the J gene TRBJ1-4, with D perhaps TRBD1 (6 bases). The receptor was derived from an adult with Crohn's disease. In DNA, the CDR3 is TGCGCCAGTCACAGGGACTTAGGCGAAAAACTGTTTTTT. This gives the protein CASHRDLGEKLFF. Complete variable domain (other parts from reference TRBV5-1 and TRBJ1-4): KAGVTQTPRYLIKTRGQQVTLSCSPISGHRSVSWYQQTPGQGLQFLFEYFSETQRNKGNFPGRFSGRQFSNSRSEMNVSTLELGDSALYLCASHRDLGEKLFFGSGTQLSVL.